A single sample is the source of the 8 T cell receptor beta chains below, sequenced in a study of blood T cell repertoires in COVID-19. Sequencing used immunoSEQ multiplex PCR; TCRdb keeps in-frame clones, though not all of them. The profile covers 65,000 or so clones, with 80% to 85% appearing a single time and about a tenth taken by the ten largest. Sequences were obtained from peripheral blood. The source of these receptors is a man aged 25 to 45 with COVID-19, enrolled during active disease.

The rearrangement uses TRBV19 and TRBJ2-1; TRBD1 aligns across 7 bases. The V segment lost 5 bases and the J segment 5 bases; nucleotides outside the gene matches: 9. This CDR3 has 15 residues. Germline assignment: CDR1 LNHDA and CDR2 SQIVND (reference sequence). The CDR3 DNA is TGTGCCAGTAGTCTTCCCGGGACAGTTAACAATGAGCAGTTCTTC. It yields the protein CASSLPGTVNNEQFF.

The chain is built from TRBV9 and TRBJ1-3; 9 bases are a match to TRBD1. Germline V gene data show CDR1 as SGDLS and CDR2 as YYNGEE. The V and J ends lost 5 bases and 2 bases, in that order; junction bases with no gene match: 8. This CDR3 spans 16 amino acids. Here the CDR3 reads CASSPRTGEAGNTIYF. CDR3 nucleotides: TGTGCCAGCAGTCCCCGGACAGGGGAGGCTGGAAACACCATATATTTT. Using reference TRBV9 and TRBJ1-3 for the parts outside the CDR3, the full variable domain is DSGVTQTPKHLITATGQRVTLRCSPRSGDLSVYWYQQSLDQGLQFLIQYYNGEERAKGNILERFSAQQFPDLHSELNLSSLELGDSALYFCASSPRTGEAGNTIYFGEGSWLTVV.

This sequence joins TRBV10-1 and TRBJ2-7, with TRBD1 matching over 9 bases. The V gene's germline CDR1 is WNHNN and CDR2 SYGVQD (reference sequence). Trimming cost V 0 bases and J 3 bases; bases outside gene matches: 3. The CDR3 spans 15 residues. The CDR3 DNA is TGCGCCAGCAGTGAGTCGGGACAGGGTATCTACGAGCAGTACTTC. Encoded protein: CASSESGQGIYEQYF.

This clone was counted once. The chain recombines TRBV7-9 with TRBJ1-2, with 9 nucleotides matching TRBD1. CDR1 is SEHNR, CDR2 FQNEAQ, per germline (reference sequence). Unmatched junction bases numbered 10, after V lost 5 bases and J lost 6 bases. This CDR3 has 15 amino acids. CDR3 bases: TGTGCCAGCAGCCTAAATCCGGGACAGGGTGATGGCTACACCTTC. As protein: CASSLNPGQGDGYTF.

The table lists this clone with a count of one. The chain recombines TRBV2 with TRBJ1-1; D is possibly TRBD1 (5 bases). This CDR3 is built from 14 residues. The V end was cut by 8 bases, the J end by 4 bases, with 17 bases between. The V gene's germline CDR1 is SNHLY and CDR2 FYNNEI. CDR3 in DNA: TGTGCCAGCCATACCTCGGGCGGGGGCACTGAAGCTTTCTTT. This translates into CASHTSGGGTEAFF.

CDR3 loop: CASRMDRFNEKLFF. CDR3 bases: TGTGCCAGCAGGATGGACAGATTCAATGAAAAACTGTTTTTT. This sequence joins TRBV2 and TRBJ1-4; weak D call: TRBD1 (6 bases). The germline V gene encodes CDR1 SNHLY and CDR2 FYNNEI. V lost 6 bases and J lost 5, with 13 bases in between. The CDR3 sequence is 14 residues long.

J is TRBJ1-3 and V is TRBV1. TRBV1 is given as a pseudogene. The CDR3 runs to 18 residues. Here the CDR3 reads CTSSRVRREGSSGNTIYF. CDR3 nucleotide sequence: TGCACCAGCAGCCGGGTAAGGCGGGAAGGGAGCTCTGGAAACACCATATATTTT.

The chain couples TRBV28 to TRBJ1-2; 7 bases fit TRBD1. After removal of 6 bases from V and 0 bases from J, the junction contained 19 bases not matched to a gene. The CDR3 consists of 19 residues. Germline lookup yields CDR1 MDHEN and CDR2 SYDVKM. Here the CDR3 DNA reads TGTGCCAGCAGCGTTGAGCCCCTCGGACAGGCTCCCACTAACTATGGCTACACCTTC. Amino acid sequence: CASSVEPLGQAPTNYGYTF.